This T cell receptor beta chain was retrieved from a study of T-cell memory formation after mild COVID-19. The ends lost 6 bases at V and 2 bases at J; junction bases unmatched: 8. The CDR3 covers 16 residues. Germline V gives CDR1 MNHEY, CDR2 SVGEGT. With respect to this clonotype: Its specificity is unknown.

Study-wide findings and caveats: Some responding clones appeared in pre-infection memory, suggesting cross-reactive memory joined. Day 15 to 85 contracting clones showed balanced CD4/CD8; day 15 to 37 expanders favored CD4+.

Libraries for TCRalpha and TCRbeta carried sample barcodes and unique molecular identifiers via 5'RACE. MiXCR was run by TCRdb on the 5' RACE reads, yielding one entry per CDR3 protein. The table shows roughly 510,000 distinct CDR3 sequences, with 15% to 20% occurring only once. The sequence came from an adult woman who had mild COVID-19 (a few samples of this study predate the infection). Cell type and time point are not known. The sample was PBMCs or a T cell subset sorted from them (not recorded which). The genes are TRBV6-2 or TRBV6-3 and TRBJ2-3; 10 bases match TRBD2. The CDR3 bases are TGTGCCAGCAGCCGCCTGAGCGGGGGGGCCACAGATACGCAGTATTTT. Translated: CASSRLSGGATDTQYF.